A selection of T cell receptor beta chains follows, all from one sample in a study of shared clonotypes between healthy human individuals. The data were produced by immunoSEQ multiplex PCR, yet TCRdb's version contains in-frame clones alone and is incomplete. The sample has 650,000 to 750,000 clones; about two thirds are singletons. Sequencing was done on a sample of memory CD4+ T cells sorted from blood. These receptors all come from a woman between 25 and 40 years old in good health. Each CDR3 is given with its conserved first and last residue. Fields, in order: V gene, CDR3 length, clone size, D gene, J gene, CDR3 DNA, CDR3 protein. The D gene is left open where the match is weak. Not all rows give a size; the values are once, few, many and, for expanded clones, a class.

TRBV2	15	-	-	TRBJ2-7	TGTGCCAGCAGCTGGGGAGCGGGCTATTCCTACGAGCAGTACTTC	CASSWGAGYSYEQYF
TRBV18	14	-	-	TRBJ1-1	TGTGCCAGCTCACCGGGGGTCGGGGACACTGAAGCTTTCTTT	CASSPGVGDTEAFF
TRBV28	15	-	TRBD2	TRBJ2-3	TGTGCCAGCAGAACGACTAGCGGGAGGTCGAATACGCAGTATTTT	CASRTTSGRSNTQYF
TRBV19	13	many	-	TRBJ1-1	TGTGCCAGTAGTTTCTATTCGAACACTGAAGCTTTCTTT	CASSFYSNTEAFF
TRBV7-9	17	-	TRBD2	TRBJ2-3	TGTGCCAGCAGCAGGGGCGGGAGGGCCGCTAGCACAGATACGCAGTATTTT	CASSRGGRAASTDTQYF
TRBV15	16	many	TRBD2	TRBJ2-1	TGTGCCACCAGCAGAGAGGCAAGCGGGACGTACAATGAGCAGTTCTTC	CATSREASGTYNEQFF
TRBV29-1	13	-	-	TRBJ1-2	TGCAGAAATTACAGGGTTGCCCCGAGAGGCTACACCTTC	CRNYRVAPRGYTF
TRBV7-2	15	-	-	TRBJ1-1	TGTGCCAGCAGCGAGTCCGTGACGATGAACACTGAAGCTTTCTTT	CASSESVTMNTEAFF
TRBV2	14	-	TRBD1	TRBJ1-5	TGTGCCAGCACCCCGACAGGGGGCGATCAGCCCCAGCATTTT	CASTPTGGDQPQHF
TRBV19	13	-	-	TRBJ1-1	TGTGCCAGTAAAGACAGACCGAACACTGAAGCTTTCTTT	CASKDRPNTEAFF
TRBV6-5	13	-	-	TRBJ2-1	TGTGCCAGCAGTGTGACCGGGGGCCATGAGCAGTTCTTC	CASSVTGGHEQFF
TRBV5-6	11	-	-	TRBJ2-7	TGTGCCAGCAGCTCACAGGGCGAGCAGTACTTC	CASSSQGEQYF
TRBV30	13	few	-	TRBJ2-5	TGTGCCTGGGGGCGGCGGGCCGAAGAGACCCAGTACTTC	CAWGRRAEETQYF
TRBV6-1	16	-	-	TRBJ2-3	TGTGCCAGCAGTGTAACTGGACGGAGGGACACAGATACGCAGTATTTT	CASSVTGRRDTDTQYF
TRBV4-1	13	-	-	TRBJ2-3	TGCGCCAGCAGCCAAGGTCTGGCAGATACGCAGTATTTT	CASSQGLADTQYF
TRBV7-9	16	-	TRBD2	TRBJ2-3	TGTGCCAGCAGCTCGCCTGGGGGGGAACTCACAGATACGCAGTATTTT	CASSSPGGELTDTQYF
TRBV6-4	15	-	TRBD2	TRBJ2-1	TGTGCCAGCAGTGACTCTAGCGGGTCCTACAATGAGCAGTTCTTC	CASSDSSGSYNEQFF
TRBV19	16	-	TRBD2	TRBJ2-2	TGTGCCAGCACAACCGGGACTAGCGACCATGCCGGGGAGCTGTTTTTT	CASTTGTSDHAGELFF
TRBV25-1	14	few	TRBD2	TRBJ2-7	TGTGCCAGCAGTCCCGGCGGGAGCTCCTACGAGCAGTACTTC	CASSPGGSSYEQYF
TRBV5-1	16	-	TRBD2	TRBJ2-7	TGCGCCAGCAGCCCACCGGGACTAGCGGATTCCTACGAGCAGTACTTC	CASSPPGLADSYEQYF
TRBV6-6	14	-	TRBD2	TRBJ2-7	TGTGCCAGCAGTTACTCGGCTCTAGCGGACGAGCAGTACTTC	CASSYSALADEQYF
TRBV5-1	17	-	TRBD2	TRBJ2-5	TGCGCCAGCAGCTTGGGACTAGCGGGAGTATTACAAGAGACCCAGTACTTC	CASSLGLAGVLQETQYF
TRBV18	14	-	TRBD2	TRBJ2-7	TGTGCCAGCTCCCCTTCCGGGAGGGAGTACGAGCAGTACTTC	CASSPSGREYEQYF
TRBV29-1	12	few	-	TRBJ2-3	TGCAGCGTTGAAGTCAGCACAGATACGCAGTATTTT	CSVEVSTDTQYF
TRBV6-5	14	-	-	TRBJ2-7	TGTGCCAGCAGCCGGGGACAACCACCAAACGAGCAGTACTTC	CASSRGQPPNEQYF
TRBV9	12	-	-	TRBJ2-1	TGTGCCAGCAGCGTAGTCGCGGGGGAGCAGTTCTTC	CASSVVAGEQFF
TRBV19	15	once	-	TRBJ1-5	TGTGCCAGTAGTATAAGGGGCAGGGATGGACAGCCCCAGCATTTT	CASSIRGRDGQPQHF
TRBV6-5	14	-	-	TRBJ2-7	TGTGCCAGCAGAAGACCCGGGCCATCCTACGAGCAGTACTTC	CASRRPGPSYEQYF
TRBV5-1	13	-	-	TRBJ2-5	TGCGCCAGCAGCTTCCCCGGGGAGGAGACCCAGTACTTC	CASSFPGEETQYF
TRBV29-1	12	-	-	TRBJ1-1	TGCAGCGCAAAACAGGGATTCACTGAAGCTTTCTTT	CSAKQGFTEAFF
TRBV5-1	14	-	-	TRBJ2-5	TGCGCCAGCAGCTTGGGGGCAGGACAAGAGACCCAGTACTTC	CASSLGAGQETQYF
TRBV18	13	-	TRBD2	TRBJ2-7	TGTGCCAGCTCACCGGGGGGGGGTGACGAGCAGTACTTC	CASSPGGGDEQYF
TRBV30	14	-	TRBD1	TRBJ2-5	TGTGCCACGACAGGGTCGATGGCCCAAGAGACCCAGTACTTC	CATTGSMAQETQYF
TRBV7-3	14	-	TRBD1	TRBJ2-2	TGTGCCAGCAGCTTAGGGACAGACACCGGGGAGCTGTTTTTT	CASSLGTDTGELFF
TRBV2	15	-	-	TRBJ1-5	TGTGCCAGCAGTGGCCGTACAGGGACTGTGGAGCCCCAGCATTTT	CASSGRTGTVEPQHF
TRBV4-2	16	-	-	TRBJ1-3	TGTGCCAGCAGCAAGGACGGCACGGTCTCTGGAAACACCATATATTTT	CASSKDGTVSGNTIYF
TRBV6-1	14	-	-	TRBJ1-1	TGTGCCAGCAGTGAACTTCGCACGAACACTGAAGCTTTCTTT	CASSELRTNTEAFF
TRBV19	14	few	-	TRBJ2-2	TGTGCCAGTAGTATCTGGACAGACACCGGGGAGCTGTTTTTT	CASSIWTDTGELFF
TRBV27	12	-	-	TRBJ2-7	TGTGCCAGCAGTAACCGGGACTACGAGCAGTACTTC	CASSNRDYEQYF
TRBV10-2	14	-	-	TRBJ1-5	TGCGCCAGCAGTGATCTTAGGGGCAATCAGCCCCAGCATTTT	CASSDLRGNQPQHF
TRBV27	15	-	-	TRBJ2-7	TGTGCCAGCAGTTTATGGGGGCGGAGCTCCTACGAGCAGTACTTC	CASSLWGRSSYEQYF
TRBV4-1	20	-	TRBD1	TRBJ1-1	TGCGCCAGCAGCCAAGAGACCCCCCCCCGGGACAGGGGACTGAACACTGAAGCTTTCTTT	CASSQETPPRDRGLNTEAFF
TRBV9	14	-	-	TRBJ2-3	TGTGCCAGCAGTTTCGGCGGCGGATCAGATACGCAGTATTTT	CASSFGGGSDTQYF
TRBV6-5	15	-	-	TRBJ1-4	TGTGCCAGCAGTTACTCTGGCCGGGGTCAGGAAAAACTGTTTTTT	CASSYSGRGQEKLFF
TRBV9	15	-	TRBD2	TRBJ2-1	TGTGCCAGCAGCGCTGGGACTAGCGGGGTCAATGAGCAGTTCTTC	CASSAGTSGVNEQFF
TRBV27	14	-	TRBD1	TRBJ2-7	TGTGCCAGCAGTTTAGGGGGACAGTTCTACGAGCAGTACTTC	CASSLGGQFYEQYF
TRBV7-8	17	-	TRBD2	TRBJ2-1	TGTGCCAGCAGCCTCTGGACTAGCGGGTCCTCCTACAATGAGCAGTTCTTC	CASSLWTSGSSYNEQFF
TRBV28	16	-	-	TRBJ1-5	TGTGCCAGCAGTCCCCCTATAAGTAGCGACAATCAGCCCCAGCATTTT	CASSPPISSDNQPQHF
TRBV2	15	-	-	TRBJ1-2	TGTGCCAGCACAGACCAAAACGGACAGCTTTATGGCTACACCTTC	CASTDQNGQLYGYTF
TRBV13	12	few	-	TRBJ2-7	TGTGCCAGCAGCTCCAGGACGTCCGAGCAGTACTTC	CASSSRTSEQYF
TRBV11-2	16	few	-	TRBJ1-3	TGTGCCAGCAGCTTAAATGCAGGCATATCTGGAAACACCATATATTTT	CASSLNAGISGNTIYF
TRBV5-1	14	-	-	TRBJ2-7	TGCGCCAGCAGCTACCACAGGGGAGGCTACGAGCAGTACTTC	CASSYHRGGYEQYF
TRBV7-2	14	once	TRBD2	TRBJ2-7	TGTGCCAGCAGCCCTCAGCGGGATAGCTACGAGCAGTACTTC	CASSPQRDSYEQYF
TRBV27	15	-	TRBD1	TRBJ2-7	TGTGCCAGCAGTAGATCGGGACAGGGTTGGTCCGAGCAGTACTTC	CASSRSGQGWSEQYF
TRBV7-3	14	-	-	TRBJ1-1	TGTGCCAGCAGCTTACAGGGGCCGAACACTGAAGCTTTCTTT	CASSLQGPNTEAFF
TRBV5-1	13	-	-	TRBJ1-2	TGCGCCAGCAGCTTGAACAGCATCTATGGCTACACCTTC	CASSLNSIYGYTF
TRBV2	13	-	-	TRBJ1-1	TGTGCCAGCAGTGAGGTAGTTTGGACTGAAGCTTTCTTT	CASSEVVWTEAFF
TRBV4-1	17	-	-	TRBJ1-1	TGCGCCAGCAGCCAACCGCAAGTGGGGAGGGGGAACACTGAAGCTTTCTTT	CASSQPQVGRGNTEAFF
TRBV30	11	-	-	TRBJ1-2	TGTGCCTGGAGTGTACATGGGGGCTACACCTTC	CAWSVHGGYTF